What follows are 29 T cell receptor beta chains derived from one specimen sequenced in a study of technical replicates of blood from several donors. Assay used: immunoSEQ multiplex PCR; TCRdb lists only in-frame clones, some missing. The data contain about 84,000 clones, approximately 93% of them singletons. Sequencing was done on a sample of T cells isolated from PBMCs. These receptor sequences come from a human donor in good health.

V is TRBV30 and J is TRBJ2-5, with D uncertain. Germline V gene sequence: CDR1 GTSNPN, CDR2 SVGIG (reference sequence). Trimming took off 4 bases at V and 3 bases at J, with 6 bases between the two ends. The CDR3 is 11 amino acids. CDR3 DNA sequence: TGTGCCTGGACCCGGGAAGAGACCCAGTACTTC. Its protein product is CAWTREETQYF.

V gene TRBV28 combines with J gene TRBJ1-4, with D possibly being TRBD1 (6 bases). In germline, CDR1 is MDHEN, CDR2 SYDVKM. The CDR3 loop spans 11 amino acids. Trimming pared 6 bases from V and 12 bases from J, leaving 11 bases between. CDR3 region: CASRKEGELFF. CDR3 nucleotide sequence: TGTGCCAGCAGAAAAGAGGGGGAACTGTTTTTT.

The chain employs TRBV7-9 and TRBJ2-5; 7 bases align to TRBD1. Germline V gives CDR1 SEHNR, CDR2 FQNEAQ (reference sequence). This CDR3 region has 15 residues. V dropped 4 bases and J dropped 3; count of bases not matched to a gene: 8. In DNA form, the CDR3 reads TGTGCCAGCAGCTCCATAGGCGGACAGGAAGAGACCCAGTACTTC. It codes for CASSSIGGQEETQYF.

The chain has TRBV7-9 and TRBJ1-3; TRBD1 aligns across 8 bases. The CDR3 loop spans 14 amino acids. The germline CDR1 and CDR2 sequences are SEHNR and FQNEAQ (reference sequence). V shed 4 bases, J shed 4 bases, and the junction held 3 bases outside the gene matches. The CDR3 region has the DNA TGTGCCAGCAGCTCGGACAGGGCCGGAAACACCATATATTTT. Its translation: CASSSDRAGNTIYF. Full variable domain (missing parts from reference TRBV7-9 and TRBJ1-3): DTGVSQNPRHKITKRGQNVTFRCDPISEHNRLYWYRQTLGQGPEFLTYFQNEAQLEKSRLLSDRFSAERPKGSFSTLEIQRTEQGDSAMYLCASSSDRAGNTIYFGEGSWLTVV.

V is TRBV9 and J is TRBJ1-4; tentative D call: TRBD1 (6 bases). Per germline, CDR1 SGDLS and CDR2 YYNGEE. The CDR3 runs to 16 residues. Deletions cut 0 bases from V and 6 bases from J, with 15 bases between. The CDR3 is CASSVALRGGDEKLFF. The CDR3 DNA reads as TGTGCCAGCAGCGTAGCTTTACGAGGGGGGGATGAAAAACTGTTTTTT.

The rearrangement links TRBV7-6 to TRBJ2-5; D is undetermined. The CDR3 consists of 13 residues. CDR1 is SGHVS, CDR2 FNYEAQ, per germline. The germline V and J ends were trimmed by 5 bases and 1 base, with 8 bases remaining between them. The CDR3, as DNA: TGTGCCAGCAGCCAGATCCTCCAAGAGACCCAGTACTTC. Protein product: CASSQILQETQYF. Filled out from reference TRBV7-6 and TRBJ2-5, the complete variable domain reads GAGVSQSPRYKVTKRGQDVALRCDPISGHVSLYWYRQALGQGPEFLTYFNYEAQQDKSGLPNDRFSAERPEGSISTLTIQRTEQRDSAMYRCASSQILQETQYFGPGTRLLVL.

This clone was observed a handful of times. The chain carries TRBV6-5 and TRBJ1-2; TRBD1 might be the D (5 bases). Trimming took off 4 bases at V and 2 bases at J, with 11 bases between the two ends. The CDR3 totals 14 residues. CDR1 is MNHEY and CDR2 is SVGAGI in the germline V gene. In DNA form, the CDR3 reads TGTGCCAGCAGTTTGGCCAGGGAAAACTATGGCTACACCTTC. Encoded protein: CASSLARENYGYTF.

The CDR3 loop reads CASSFIAESSYNEQFF. The CDR3 region has the DNA TGTGCCAGCAGTTTCATAGCGGAAAGCTCCTACAATGAGCAGTTCTTC. This chain connects TRBV6-5 to TRBJ2-1; a possible D gene is TRBD2 (6 bases). The CDR3 has 16 residues. Per the germline V gene, CDR1 is MNHEY and CDR2 is SVGAGI. V was trimmed by 4 bases and J by 0 bases, leaving 13 bases between them.

V and J are TRBV6-6 and TRBJ2-1; a possible D gene is TRBD1 (6 bases). The CDR3 loop spans 15 amino acids. In germline, CDR1 is MNHNY, CDR2 SVGAGI (reference sequence). V shed 6 bases and J shed 1 base, with 13 bases lying between them. This chain's CDR3 is CASSSDRQSYNEQFF. The CDR3 nucleotides are TGTGCCAGCAGCTCGGACAGACAGTCCTACAATGAGCAGTTCTTC.

This sequence joins TRBV28 and TRBJ1-2; D gene ambiguous. V was cut by 5 bases and J by 4 bases, with 23 bases left in between. The germline V gene encodes CDR1 MDHEN and CDR2 SYDVKM. The CDR3 runs 17 residues. The CDR3 DNA reads TGTGCCAGCAGTCCTTCGCTCCCGGGAGTATCAAGCTATGGCTACACCTTC. This codes for CASSPSLPGVSSYGYTF.

The gene calls are TRBV5-6 and TRBJ2-3; 7 bases align to TRBD1. Trimming at V came to 4 bases and at J to 2 bases, leaving 10 bases not matched to a gene. The germline V gene has CDR1 SGHDT and CDR2 YYEEEE. The length of the CDR3 is 16 residues. The CDR3, as DNA: TGTGCCAGCAGCCTAGGACAGGCCATACTCACAGATACGCAGTATTTT. It encodes CASSLGQAILTDTQYF.

This clone was detected only once. The J gene is TRBJ1-1, the V gene TRBV7-9, with TRBD1 matching 8 bases. The V gene end was trimmed by 5 bases and the J gene end by 0 bases; junction bases not matched to a gene: 8. Germline V CDR1 and CDR2: SEHNR, FQNEAQ (reference sequence). The CDR3 has 16 residues. CDR3 DNA sequence: TGTGCCAGCAGCCCACGACAGGGGAGGGTGAACACTGAAGCTTTCTTT. It encodes CASSPRQGRVNTEAFF.

The chain has TRBV19 and TRBJ1-5; D gene unclear. The CDR3 runs to 13 residues. V lost 6 bases and J lost 4, with 10 bases in between. Germline V gene lookup returns CDR1 LNHDA and CDR2 SQIVND (reference sequence). CDR3 bases: TGTGCCAGTAGGCATCGGGAAAATCAGCCCCAGCATTTT. Protein sequence: CASRHRENQPQHF.

This chain links TRBV28 with TRBJ2-4; 9 bases are shared with TRBD2. The V gene end was trimmed by 4 bases and the J gene end by 8 bases; junction bases not matched to a gene: 9. The CDR3 is 15 residues long. Germline assignment: CDR1 MDHEN and CDR2 SYDVKM. The CDR3 protein is CASSSLAGVVYIQYF. The CDR3 DNA reads TGTGCCAGCAGTTCGTTAGCGGGAGTGGTATACATTCAGTACTTC. Together with reference TRBV28 and TRBJ2-4, the CDR3 gives the full variable domain: DVKVTQSSRYLVKRTGEKVFLECVQDMDHENMFWYRQDPGLGLRLIYFSYDVKMKEKGDIPEGYSVSREKKERFSLILESASTNQTSMYLCASSSLAGVVYIQYFGAGTRLSVL.

This chain links TRBV7-6 with TRBJ2-5; 14 nucleotides align to TRBD2. V trimming: 1 base; J trimming: 4 bases; junction bases outside the gene matches: 5. The CDR3 extends over 17 amino acids. Germline V gene data show CDR1 as SGHVS and CDR2 as FNYEAQ. The CDR3 sequence is CASSLGTSGGYPETQYF. The CDR3 DNA reads TGTGCCAGCAGCTTAGGGACTAGCGGGGGGTATCCAGAGACCCAGTACTTC.

The rearrangement links TRBV6-1 to TRBJ1-1; D is possibly TRBD1 (5 bases). This CDR3 region has 15 residues. The V gene lost 1 base and the J gene lost 3 bases, with 12 bases spanning the gap. Germline V gene sequence: CDR1 MNHNS, CDR2 SASEGT. CDR3 DNA sequence: TGTGCCAGCAGTGAAGTTTCCGGGGGGGACACTGAAGCTTTCTTT. It codes for CASSEVSGGDTEAFF.

The chain combines TRBV6-1 with TRBJ1-6; 7 bases fit TRBD1. The CDR3 length is 15 residues. The V gene's germline CDR1 is MNHNS and CDR2 SASEGT. After removal of 6 bases from V and 3 bases from J, the junction contained 5 bases not matched to a gene. DNA of the CDR3: TGTGCCAGCAGCGACCGGGACAGCTATAATTCACCCCTCCACTTT. Protein: CASSDRDSYNSPLHF.

The V gene is TRBV4-1, the J gene TRBJ2-3; D is unresolved. This CDR3 spans 14 amino acids. With 5 bases removed from V and 2 bases from J, the gap between germline ends came to 11 bases. Looked up from germline, CDR1 is MGHRA and CDR2 is YSYEKL. In DNA, the CDR3 is TGCGCCAGCAGCAACCAACCTACCACAGATACGCAGTATTTT. Its protein product is CASSNQPTTDTQYF.

The rearrangement links TRBV7-9 to TRBJ2-2, with 7 bases identical to TRBD2. This CDR3 is 16 amino acids long. Germline trimming cut 5 bases from V and 6 bases from J; bases unmatched to any gene: 12. The germline V gene encodes CDR1 SEHNR and CDR2 FQNEAQ (reference sequence). CDR3 sequence: CASSGAFERESGELFF. The DNA for the CDR3 is TGTGCCAGCAGCGGTGCCTTCGAGCGGGAATCCGGGGAGCTGTTTTTT.

The chain uses TRBV5-4 and TRBJ1-3; the D gene is possibly TRBD1 (6 bases). The CDR3 totals 14 residues. V lost 3 bases to trimming and J lost 1 base, with 8 bases between them. The V gene's germline CDR1 is SGHNT and CDR2 YYREEE (reference sequence). The CDR3 nucleotides are TGTGCCAGCAGCTATCAGGGGTCTGGAAACACCATATATTTT. Translating it yields CASSYQGSGNTIYF.

The rearrangement joins TRBV6-5 to TRBJ2-5, with D possibly TRBD2 on 5 matching bases. V was trimmed by 2 bases and J by 4 bases, leaving 11 bases between them. Germline V gene lookup returns CDR1 MNHEY and CDR2 SVGAGI. The CDR3 runs 14 residues. The CDR3 sequence: CASSYGSSRETQYF. For the CDR3, the DNA is TGTGCCAGCAGTTACGGGAGCAGTAGAGAGACCCAGTACTTC.

The chain recombines TRBV5-1 with TRBJ2-7; TRBD2 aligns across 10 bases. Losses at the gene ends were 2 bases for V and 5 bases for J; bases not matched to a gene: 13. Germline V gene lookup returns CDR1 SGHRS and CDR2 YFSETQ. The CDR3 is 17 residues long. The CDR3 region is CASSFGRLAGVFDEQYF. CDR3 nucleotide sequence: TGCGCCAGCAGCTTCGGCCGGCTAGCGGGAGTCTTCGACGAGCAGTACTTC.

The rearrangement uses TRBV4-1 and TRBJ1-5; weak D call: TRBD1 (6 bases). The CDR3 contains 15 residues. The V end was cut by 1 base, the J end by 3 bases, with 10 bases between. Germline CDR1 MGHRA, CDR2 YSYEKL. DNA for the CDR3: TGCGCCAGCAGCCAAGGAGGGGGTCTCAATCAGCCCCAGCATTTT. It encodes CASSQGGGLNQPQHF.

This chain joins TRBV2 and TRBJ1-1; 8 positions match TRBD1. The CDR3 is 13 amino acids. Germline V CDR1 and CDR2: SNHLY, FYNNEI. After removal of 8 bases from V and 5 bases from J, the junction contained 7 bases not matched to a gene. In nucleotides, the CDR3 is TGTGCCAGCGTGAGCGACAGGGGTACTGAAGCTTTCTTT. Its translation: CASVSDRGTEAFF.

The chain combines TRBV6-6 with TRBJ2-3, with 12 bases aligning to TRBD1. The CDR3 runs to 15 residues. Germline lookup yields CDR1 MNHNY and CDR2 SVGAGI (reference sequence). V shed 6 bases and J 4 bases; nucleotides not matched to a gene: 5. The CDR3 DNA reads TGTGCCAGCAGCATGGGACAGGGGGCTTCAGATACGCAGTATTTT. Amino acid sequence: CASSMGQGASDTQYF.

The genes are TRBV29-1 and TRBJ2-7; D might be TRBD2 (6 bases). V lost 2 bases to trimming and J lost 1 base, with 12 bases between them. CDR3 size: 14 residues. Germline lookup yields CDR1 SQVTM and CDR2 ANQGSEA. For the CDR3, the DNA is TGCAGCGTTGAATATCCCGGGGGATCCTACGAGCAGTACTTC. Its protein is CSVEYPGGSYEQYF.

The rearrangement links TRBV21-1 to TRBJ2-7; whether TRBD2, the table's D call, matches the DNA was not checked. TRBV21-1 constitutes a pseudogene. The CDR3 has 15 amino acids. The CDR3 DNA reads as TGTGCCAGCAGCCAAGACGAGAATATCGCCTACGAGCAGTACTTC. Translation: CASSQDENIAYEQYF.

This clone came up once. This chain connects TRBV2 to TRBJ1-1; D is undetermined. CDR3 length: 13 amino acids. Trimming left V 3 bases short and J 4 bases short, with 9 bases between. Germline loops: CDR1 SNHLY, CDR2 FYNNEI. CDR3 residues: CASSDEVGTEAFF. The CDR3 nucleotides are TGTGCCAGCAGTGATGAGGTGGGCACTGAAGCTTTCTTT.

V is TRBV4-1 and J is TRBJ1-2; D is uncertain. The CDR3 runs 14 residues. Trimming cost V 0 bases and J 2 bases, with 7 bases left between them. In germline, CDR1 is MGHRA, CDR2 YSYEKL. CDR3 in amino acids: CASSQDSGNYGYTF. CDR3 DNA sequence: TGCGCCAGCAGCCAAGATTCCGGGAACTATGGCTACACCTTC.